This T cell receptor (beta chain) originates from a study of CD8 T cells in ankylosing spondylitis. This CDR3 comprises 13 residues. V lost 3 bases to trimming and J lost 4 bases, with 9 bases between them. Germline V CDR1 and CDR2: LGHNA, YSLEER. Findings of the study overall: A number of the motif variants had already been described in reactive arthritis synovial fluid and blood. Relatively rare in peripheral blood, disease-linked clones were also CD8+. Matched synovial fluid from ankylosing spondylitis patients was reported to be enriched for disease-linked clones. Ankylosing spondylitis blood appeared to be characterized by a TCR beta motif of several highly homologous variants.

A remark on this clonotype: The antigen is not known.

Researchers built TCR beta libraries using quantitative 5'-RACE with molecular barcodes. TCRdb re-called the 5' RACE reads through MiXCR, storing one row per CDR3 protein. The table records about 440,000 distinct CDR3 sequences, approximately 17% of them present only once. Source material: blood, either unsorted or a sorted T cell fraction (not recorded which). The genes are TRBV4-3 and TRBJ1-1; the D gene is possibly TRBD1 (5 bases). The TCR was taken from a male donor with ankylosing spondylitis. This CDR3 is CASSQKGTTEAFF. The CDR3 DNA reads TGCGCCAGCAGCCAGAAGGGGACCACTGAAGCTTTCTTT.